Below, 17 T cell receptor beta chains from the same sample are listed, as sequenced in a study of T cell responses to AZD1222 COVID-19 vaccine. Generated by immunoSEQ multiplex PCR, the TCRdb table keeps only in-frame clones and is missing some. The sample has about 140,000 clones, about 90% seen once. The input for sequencing was peripheral blood, taken on day 0 of AZD1222 vaccination. The receptors stem from an adult in good health.

The rearrangement uses TRBV9 and TRBJ2-5; possibly TRBD1 for D (5 bases). Germline lookup yields CDR1 SGDLS and CDR2 YYNGEE. Between the trimmed V and J ends, which lost 7 bases and 5 bases, there was a span of 21 bases. The CDR3 contains 15 residues. The CDR3 region is CASAYKDRVYETQYF. The CDR3 DNA reads TGTGCCAGCGCATACAAAGACAGAGTATACGAGACCCAGTACTTC.

CDR3 DNA sequence: TGTGCCAGCAGTTACCCGGCTACAGGGGCTTTCTCCTACGAGCAGTACTTC. It encodes CASSYPATGAFSYEQYF. The rearrangement joins TRBV6-2 or TRBV6-3 to TRBJ2-7; 7 bases align to TRBD1. Germline CDR1 reads MNHEY; CDR2 reads SVGEGT. With 2 bases clipped from V and 0 bases from J, the junction kept 10 bases outside the gene matches. This CDR3 comprises 17 residues.

The genes are TRBV28 and TRBJ1-1, with D perhaps matching TRBD1 (5 bases). Deletions cut 8 bases from V and 7 bases from J, with 17 bases between. Germline loops: CDR1 MDHEN, CDR2 SYDVKM. The length of the CDR3 is 13 residues. The CDR3 sequence: CASGVTSGFEAFF. CDR3 DNA sequence: TGTGCCAGCGGAGTAACCTCAGGGTTTGAAGCTTTCTTT. Full variable domain (rest looked up from reference TRBV28 and TRBJ1-1): DVKVTQSSRYLVKRTGEKVFLECVQDMDHENMFWYRQDPGLGLRLIYFSYDVKMKEKGDIPEGYSVSREKKERFSLILESASTNQTSMYLCASGVTSGFEAFFGQGTRLTVV.

This clone appeared once. The genes are TRBV11-3 and TRBJ2-7; D is unclear. Germline lookup yields CDR1 SGHNT and CDR2 YENEEA. V gave up 5 bases and J gave up 4 bases, with 27 bases separating them. This CDR3 comprises 18 residues. The CDR3 nucleotides read TGTGCCAGCAGCCACGTGGGCGATGGGCGGCGTACTCAATACGAGCAGTACTTC. Amino acid sequence: CASSHVGDGRRTQYEQYF.

The rearrangement joins TRBV19 to TRBJ2-1, with TRBD2 identical over 8 bases. The ends lost 6 bases at V and 9 bases at J; junction bases unmatched: 7. This CDR3 comprises 13 residues. Per the germline V gene, CDR1 is LNHDA and CDR2 is SQIVND (reference sequence). This CDR3 reads CASRGLDMGEQFF. As DNA, the CDR3 is TGTGCCAGTAGGGGACTAGACATGGGTGAGCAGTTCTTC.

The J gene is TRBJ1-5, the V gene TRBV2; 12 bases line up with TRBD1. CDR1 is SNHLY and CDR2 is FYNNEI in the germline V gene. Losses at the gene ends were 6 bases for V and 5 bases for J; bases not matched to a gene: 2. The CDR3 runs 14 residues. CDR3 amino acids: CASSGTGGDQPQHF. CDR3 DNA: TGTGCCAGCAGCGGGACAGGGGGCGATCAGCCCCAGCATTTT. The whole variable domain, filled in from reference TRBV2 and TRBJ1-5, reads EPEVTQTPSHQVTQMGQEVILRCVPISNHLYFYWYRQILGQKVEFLVSFYNNEISEKSEIFDDQFSVERPDGSNFTLKIRSTKLEDSAMYFCASSGTGGDQPQHFGDGTRLSIL.

The genes are TRBV11-2 and TRBJ2-1, with a weak D call TRBD2 (5 bases). Germline V lookup: CDR1 SGHAT, CDR2 FQNNGV. V was shortened by 2 bases and J by 12 bases, with 23 bases between the two germline ends. This CDR3 is 16 amino acids long. As DNA, the CDR3 is TGTGCCAGCAGCTTATGGGTGGAGGCCCTAAAGGGTAGGCAGTTCTTC. Translation gives CASSLWVEALKGRQFF.

This clone was recorded only once. The chain has TRBV19 and TRBJ1-1; D perhaps matches TRBD1 (5 bases). Trimming cost V 3 bases and J 2 bases, with 10 bases left between them. Germline lookup yields CDR1 LNHDA and CDR2 SQIVND (reference sequence). CDR3 length: 14 amino acids. Here the CDR3 reads CASSIPQVNTEAFF. CDR3 coding DNA: TGTGCCAGTAGTATCCCACAGGTAAACACTGAAGCTTTCTTT.

This chain connects TRBV4-2 to TRBJ1-6; possibly TRBD1 for D (6 bases). Germline CDR1 reads LGHNA; CDR2 reads YNFKEQ. V was pared by 0 bases and J by 7 bases, with 10 bases between. CDR3 length: 15 residues. This CDR3 is CASSQEDRPNSPLHF. CDR3 nucleotide sequence: TGTGCCAGCAGCCAAGAAGACAGGCCAAATTCACCCCTCCACTTT.

This clone was counted a single time. As DNA, the CDR3 is TGTGCCATCAGTGAGTCCGACAGTACAGATACGCAGTATTTT. Translating it yields CAISESDSTDTQYF. This chain connects TRBV10-3 to TRBJ2-3; TRBD1 is a possible D gene (5 bases). Germline values: CDR1 ENHRY, CDR2 SYGVKD. Trimming pared 0 bases from V and 3 bases from J, leaving 7 bases between. The CDR3 is 14 residues long.

This clone was seen once. V usage is TRBV4-2 and J usage is TRBJ2-1; D is unresolved. V lost 2 bases, J lost 10 bases, and 12 bases lay in between. This CDR3 has 13 residues. Germline lookup yields CDR1 LGHNA and CDR2 YNFKEQ. As DNA, the CDR3 is TGTGCCAGCAGCCAAACGTTACATCCCGAGCAGTTCTTC. Its translation: CASSQTLHPEQFF.

This clone was observed a few times. This chain links TRBV13 with TRBJ2-1; D is possibly TRBD2 (6 bases). The CDR3 totals 15 residues. CDR1 is PRHDT, CDR2 FYEKMQ, per germline (reference sequence). Trimming removed 1 base from V and 1 base from J, with 8 bases in between. Here the CDR3 DNA reads TGTGCCAGCAGCTTAGCGGGGGAGTCCTACAATGAGCAGTTCTTC. Amino acid sequence: CASSLAGESYNEQFF.

V gene TRBV15 combines with J gene TRBJ2-3; D is perhaps TRBD2 (5 bases). V gave up 0 bases and J gave up 3 bases, with 13 bases separating them. Germline lookup yields CDR1 LNHNV and CDR2 YYDKDF (reference sequence). The CDR3 consists of 16 residues. CDR3 amino acids: CATSRDNRGLTDTQYF. The CDR3, as DNA: TGTGCCACCAGCAGAGATAACCGGGGTCTGACAGATACGCAGTATTTT.

The chain uses TRBV7-9 and TRBJ2-5, with 7 nucleotides matching TRBD1. The junction had 5 bases not matched to a gene; V was cut back by 1 base and J by 3 bases. The CDR3 consists of 15 residues. In germline, CDR1 is SEHNR, CDR2 FQNEAQ (reference sequence). The CDR3 loop reads CASSLGGQIKETQYF. CDR3 DNA: TGTGCCAGCAGCTTAGGGGGACAGATCAAAGAGACCCAGTACTTC.

V gene TRBV30 combines with J gene TRBJ1-2; D ambiguous. The V gene lost 0 bases and the J gene lost 4 bases, with 9 bases spanning the gap. The germline V gene has CDR1 GTSNPN and CDR2 SVGIG (reference sequence). The CDR3 spans 13 residues. The CDR3: CAWSVLGPYGYTF. CDR3 DNA: TGTGCCTGGAGTGTACTTGGTCCCTATGGCTACACCTTC.

This chain connects TRBV18 to TRBJ2-5, with D tentatively TRBD2 (7 bases). The CDR3 extends over 13 amino acids. CDR1 KGHSH and CDR2 LQKENI come from the germline V gene. The V end lost 8 bases, the J end lost 5 bases, and 15 bases lay between the germline ends. The CDR3 region is CASGRGAGETQYF. CDR3 nucleotides: TGTGCCAGCGGACGGGGGGCCGGTGAGACCCAGTACTTC.

The V and J genes are TRBV11-2 and TRBJ2-2, with 7 bases that match TRBD2. The CDR3 has 16 residues. Germline CDR1 reads SGHAT; CDR2 reads FQNNGV. Germline trimming cut 4 bases from V and 5 bases from J; bases unmatched to any gene: 10. The CDR3 reads CASSSPRTSKTGELFF. DNA of the CDR3: TGTGCCAGCAGCTCACCGCGGACTAGTAAAACCGGGGAGCTGTTTTTT.